This T cell receptor (beta chain) was sequenced in a study of T-cell memory formation after mild COVID-19 (TCRdb year 2021). Notes on the research overall: Most TCR sequence clusters were specific to one of the two donors. In a couple of donors, T-cell clones that expanded and contracted after mild COVID-19 were tracked by sequencing TCRalpha and TCRbeta repertoires over time. The cohort comprised two young, previously healthy adult volunteers, one female and one male. The paper as a whole reports these results and caveats: The study covered only two mild cases, and larger cohorts including severe cases with pre-infection samples were considered necessary. Clones that contracted from day 15 to 85 showed balanced CD4/CD8 phenotypes, whereas a second wave of clones that expanded from day 15 to 37 leaned towards CD4+. Contracting CD4+ clones appeared mostly in the CM and EM memory subsets, whereas CD8+ clones were enriched in EMRA. The second-wave clones that peaked on day 37 were not confirmed to be SARS-CoV-2 specific. Some responding clones were found in pre-infection memory, which suggests that pre-existing cross-reactive memory T cells took part in the SARS-CoV-2 response.

Reads for this sample came from an Illumina NovaSeq 6000. TCRalpha and TCRbeta cDNA libraries were constructed by 5'RACE with constant-segment primers, with sample barcodes and unique molecular identifiers being introduced. RNA was extracted from every sample with Trizol reagent. Amplification of the libraries took two PCR steps, and the second step added a second sample barcode plus Illumina TruSeq adapters. The libraries were sequenced on an Illumina NovaSeq using 2 x 150 bp paired-end reads. On the authors' methods: The reads were demultiplexed and collapsed into UMI-guided consensus sequences using migec v1.2.7. Using mixcr v2.1.11, the UMI consensuses were aligned to TRA and TRB V and J templates and assembled into clonotypes. Expanded or contracted clonotypes were those called significant by both edgeR and NoisET, with noise models trained on biological replicates. For edgeR calls, a false discovery rate-adjusted p below 0.01 and a log2 fold-change threshold of 1 were applied. As an exploratory analysis of dynamics, max-normalized trajectories of the 1000 most abundant clonotypes were examined with PCA combined with hierarchical clustering. Separately sequenced CD4+ and CD8+ repertoires were used to assign the CD4 or CD8 phenotype of responding clones. The public reads were run again by TCRdb, first through fastp at Q25 and then through MiXCR, and only productive beta chains were kept. Rows matching on CDR3 protein sequence are summarized as one entry with the most common DNA and genes. These V and J calls are TCRdb output, not the study's own analysis. Here the sample has around 200,000 distinct CDR3 sequences; 7.5% to 10% occur a single time. About 3.8% of the sample rests with the top ten.

Concerning this clonotype itself: Its antigen is not yet known. Per-base qualities were not stored, and no clone one base away is much larger.

Ficoll-Paque density gradient centrifugation was used to isolate PBMCs. The CDR3 holds 13 amino acids from the cysteine to the phenylalanine. The retained sequence is limited to the CDR3, 39 bases, with the frame set at the first base. Sequences LGHNA (CDR1) and YSLEER (CDR2) are obtained from the germline V gene. The germline V and J ends show losses of 5 bases and 7 bases respectively, and no gene match explains 5 bases of the junction. The sequenced sample was PBMCs or a T cell subset sorted from them (not recorded which). Here the chain combines TRBV4-3 and TRBJ1-2, and TRBD1 aligns with 9 junction nucleotides. The TCR sequence derives from a man between 18 and 29 years old who had mild COVID-19 (a few samples of this study predate the infection). The sample titles of this study are shuffled in the database, so cell type and time point are left out; the donor was told from shared clones. The sequence in DNA is TGCGCCAGCAGCTTTGGACAGGGGAGTGGCTACACCTTC. It translates to CASSFGQGSGYTF.